This T cell receptor beta chain was identified in a study of blood T cell repertoires in COVID-19. The overall study: T cells, B-cell-depleted T cells, or PBMCs provided the cDNA or gDNA that served as material.

Source study methods: How many nucleated cells were present was estimated from reference gene primer amplification. Only in-frame clones appear in the TCRdb table, and some are missing; sequencing was by immunoSEQ multiplex PCR. D and trimming come from the DNA, and the V and J calls and clone size come from that table. This table holds about 300,000 clones, around 92% found once. Enrolled through a virtual design, the participants were between about 18 and 100 years of age and came from 24 US areas. The V end was cut by 3 bases, the J end by 4 bases, with 12 bases between. The CDR3 runs 14 residues. Germline CDR1 reads LNHDA; CDR2 reads SQIVND (reference sequence).

The V gene is TRBV19, the J gene TRBJ1-1, with TRBD1 as a possible D gene (5 bases). This sequence originates from a woman aged 45 to 65 who had been exposed to COVID-19. Sequenced: PBMCs or T cells enriched from blood (not recorded which). For the CDR3, the DNA is TGTGCCAGTAGTATGACGGGAGGGGCCACTGAAGCTTTCTTT. It is translated as CASSMTGGATEAFF. Full variable domain (missing parts from reference TRBV19 and TRBJ1-1): DGGITQSPKYLFRKEGQNVTLSCEQNLNHDAMYWYRQDPGQGLRLIYYSQIVNDFQKGDIAEGYSVSREKKESFPLTVTSAQKNPTAFYLCASSMTGGATEAFFGQGTRLTVV.